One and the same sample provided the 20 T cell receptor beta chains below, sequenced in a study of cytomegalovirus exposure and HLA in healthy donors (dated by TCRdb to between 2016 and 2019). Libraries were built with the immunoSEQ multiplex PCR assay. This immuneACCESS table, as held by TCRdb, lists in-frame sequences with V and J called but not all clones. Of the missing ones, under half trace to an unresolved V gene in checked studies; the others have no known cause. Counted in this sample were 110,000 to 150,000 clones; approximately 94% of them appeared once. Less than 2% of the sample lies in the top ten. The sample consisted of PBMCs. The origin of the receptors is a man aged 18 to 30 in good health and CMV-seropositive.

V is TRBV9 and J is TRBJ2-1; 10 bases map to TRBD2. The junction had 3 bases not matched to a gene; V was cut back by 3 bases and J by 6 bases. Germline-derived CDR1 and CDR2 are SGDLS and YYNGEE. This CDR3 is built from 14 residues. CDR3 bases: TGTGCCAGCAGCGCCCTAGCGGGAGTCAATGAGCAGTTCTTC. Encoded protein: CASSALAGVNEQFF.

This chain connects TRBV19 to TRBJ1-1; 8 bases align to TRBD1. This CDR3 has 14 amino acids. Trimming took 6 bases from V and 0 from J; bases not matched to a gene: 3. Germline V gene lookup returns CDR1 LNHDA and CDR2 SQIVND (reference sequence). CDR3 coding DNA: TGTGCCAGTAGGCGACAGGGGATGAACACTGAAGCTTTCTTT. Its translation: CASRRQGMNTEAFF.

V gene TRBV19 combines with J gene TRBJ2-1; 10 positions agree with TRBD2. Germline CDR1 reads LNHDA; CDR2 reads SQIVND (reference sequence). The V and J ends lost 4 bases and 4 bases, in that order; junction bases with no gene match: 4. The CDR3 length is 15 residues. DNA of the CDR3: TGTGCCAGTAGTACGGTAGCGGGAGGATACAATGAGCAGTTCTTC. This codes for CASSTVAGGYNEQFF.

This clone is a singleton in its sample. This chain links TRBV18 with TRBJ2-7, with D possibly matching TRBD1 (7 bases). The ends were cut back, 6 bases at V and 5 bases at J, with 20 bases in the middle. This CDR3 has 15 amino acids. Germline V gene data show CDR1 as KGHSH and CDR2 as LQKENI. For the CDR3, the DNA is TGTGCCAGCTCCAATTTGGAGGGGGCGCCCAACGAGCAGTACTTC. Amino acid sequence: CASSNLEGAPNEQYF.

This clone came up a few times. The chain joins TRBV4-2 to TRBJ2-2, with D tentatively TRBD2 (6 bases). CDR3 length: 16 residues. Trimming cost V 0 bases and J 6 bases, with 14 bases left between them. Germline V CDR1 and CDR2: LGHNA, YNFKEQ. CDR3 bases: TGTGCCAGCAGCCAAGATGGGGACTTCAGGTCCGGGGAGCTGTTTTTT. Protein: CASSQDGDFRSGELFF.

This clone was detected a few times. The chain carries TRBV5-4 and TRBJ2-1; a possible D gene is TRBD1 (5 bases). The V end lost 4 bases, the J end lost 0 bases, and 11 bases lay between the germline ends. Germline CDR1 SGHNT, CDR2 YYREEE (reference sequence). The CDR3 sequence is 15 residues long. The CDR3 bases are TGTGCCAGCAGCCCCCAAGGACACTCCTACAATGAGCAGTTCTTC. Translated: CASSPQGHSYNEQFF.

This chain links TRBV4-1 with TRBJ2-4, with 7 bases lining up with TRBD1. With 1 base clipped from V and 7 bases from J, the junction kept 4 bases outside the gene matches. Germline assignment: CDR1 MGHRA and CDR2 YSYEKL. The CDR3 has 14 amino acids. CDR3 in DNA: TGCGCCAGCAGCCAAGTCCGGGGACAGAACATTCAGTACTTC. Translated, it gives CASSQVRGQNIQYF.

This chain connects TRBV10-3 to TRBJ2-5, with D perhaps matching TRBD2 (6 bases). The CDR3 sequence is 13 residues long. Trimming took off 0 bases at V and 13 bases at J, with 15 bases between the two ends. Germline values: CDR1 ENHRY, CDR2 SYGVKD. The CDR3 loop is CAISESGLIPPYF. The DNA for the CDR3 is TGTGCCATCAGTGAGTCGGGACTCATACCCCCGTACTTC.

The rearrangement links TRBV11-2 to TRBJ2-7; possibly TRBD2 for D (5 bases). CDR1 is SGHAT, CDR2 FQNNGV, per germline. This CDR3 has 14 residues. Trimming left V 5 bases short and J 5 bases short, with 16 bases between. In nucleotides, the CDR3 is TGTGCCAGCAGCGCCCCCGGGATAGACCACGAGCAGTACTTC. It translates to CASSAPGIDHEQYF.

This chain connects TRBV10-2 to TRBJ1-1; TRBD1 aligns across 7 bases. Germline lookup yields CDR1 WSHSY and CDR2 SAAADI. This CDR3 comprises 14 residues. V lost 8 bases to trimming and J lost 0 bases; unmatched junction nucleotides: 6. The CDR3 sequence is CASGDSIMNTEAFF. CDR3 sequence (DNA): TGCGCCAGCGGGGACAGCATAATGAACACTGAAGCTTTCTTT.

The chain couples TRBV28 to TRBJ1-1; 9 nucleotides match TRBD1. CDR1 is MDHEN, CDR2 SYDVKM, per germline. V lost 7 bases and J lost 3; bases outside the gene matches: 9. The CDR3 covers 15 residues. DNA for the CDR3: TGTGCCAGCACCGTCGGGACAGGGAGGGACACTGAAGCTTTCTTT. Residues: CASTVGTGRDTEAFF.

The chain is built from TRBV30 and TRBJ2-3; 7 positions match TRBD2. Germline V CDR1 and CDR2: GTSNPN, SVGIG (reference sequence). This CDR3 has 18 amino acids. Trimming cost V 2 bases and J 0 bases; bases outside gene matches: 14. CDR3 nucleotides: TGTGCCTGGAGTCGGTCCCGTCTAGCGGCCCTTAGCACAGATACGCAGTATTTT. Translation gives CAWSRSRLAALSTDTQYF.

The CDR3, as DNA: TGCAGCGTTGAAGATCGTGGGGGGGCCGAGAAGGAAAAACTGTTTTTT. Translated: CSVEDRGGAEKEKLFF. The V call is TRBV29-1, the J call TRBJ1-4; a possible D gene is TRBD1 (6 bases). The CDR3 contains 16 residues. Trimming took off 0 bases at V and 8 bases at J, with 19 bases between the two ends. Germline V CDR1 and CDR2: SQVTM, ANQGSEA.

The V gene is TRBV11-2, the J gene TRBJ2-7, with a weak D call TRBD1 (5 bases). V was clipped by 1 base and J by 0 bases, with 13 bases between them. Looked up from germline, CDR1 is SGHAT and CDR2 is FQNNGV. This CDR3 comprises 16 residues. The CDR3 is CASSLVAQGSSYEQYF. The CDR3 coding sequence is TGTGCCAGCAGCTTAGTAGCTCAGGGATCCTCCTACGAGCAGTACTTC.

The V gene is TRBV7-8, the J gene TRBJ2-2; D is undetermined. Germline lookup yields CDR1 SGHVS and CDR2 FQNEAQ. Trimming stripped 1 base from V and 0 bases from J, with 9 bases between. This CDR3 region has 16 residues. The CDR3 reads CASSLVELSNTGELFF. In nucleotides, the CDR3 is TGTGCCAGCAGCTTAGTTGAGCTTTCGAACACCGGGGAGCTGTTTTTT.

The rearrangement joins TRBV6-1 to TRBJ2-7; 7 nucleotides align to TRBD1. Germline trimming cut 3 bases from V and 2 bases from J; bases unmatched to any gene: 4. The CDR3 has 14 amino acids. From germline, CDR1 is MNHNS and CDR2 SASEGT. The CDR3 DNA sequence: TGTGCCAGCAGTGAGACAGGGTATACCTACGAGCAGTACTTC. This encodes CASSETGYTYEQYF.

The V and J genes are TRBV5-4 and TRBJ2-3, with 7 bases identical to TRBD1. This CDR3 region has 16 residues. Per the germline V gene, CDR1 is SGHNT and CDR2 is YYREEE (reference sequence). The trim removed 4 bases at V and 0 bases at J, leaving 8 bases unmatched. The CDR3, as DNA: TGTGCCAGCAGCATTAACCCGGGACAGAGCACAGATACGCAGTATTTT. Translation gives CASSINPGQSTDTQYF.

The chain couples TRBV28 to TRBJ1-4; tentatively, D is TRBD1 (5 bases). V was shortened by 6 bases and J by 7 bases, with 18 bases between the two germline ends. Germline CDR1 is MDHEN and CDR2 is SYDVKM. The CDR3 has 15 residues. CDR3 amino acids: CASRVPGGIGEKLFF. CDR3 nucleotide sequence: TGTGCCAGCAGGGTCCCCGGGGGAATAGGTGAAAAACTGTTTTTT.

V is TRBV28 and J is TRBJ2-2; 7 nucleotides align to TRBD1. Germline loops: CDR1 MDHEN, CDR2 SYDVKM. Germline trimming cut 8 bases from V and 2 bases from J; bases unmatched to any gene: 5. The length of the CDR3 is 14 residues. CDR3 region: CASSGQLNTGELFF. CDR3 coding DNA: TGTGCCAGCTCGGGACAGCTTAACACCGGGGAGCTGTTTTTT.

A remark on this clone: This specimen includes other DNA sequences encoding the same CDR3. The CDR3 DNA sequence: TGCGCCAGCAGCTTGACTAGCGGGAGCTCCTACAATGAGCAGTTCTTC. This codes for CASSLTSGSSYNEQFF. The J gene is TRBJ2-1, the V gene TRBV5-1; 11 positions agree with TRBD2. With V trimmed by 1 base and J by 0 bases, 0 bases remained unmatched. The germline gives CDR1 SGHRS, CDR2 YFSETQ. This CDR3 is 16 amino acids long.